The 15 T cell receptor beta chains below come from one sample, sequenced in a study of cytomegalovirus exposure and HLA in healthy donors. Researchers ran the PCR with 60 Vbeta and 13 Jbeta primers. Sequencing used immunoSEQ multiplex PCR; TCRdb keeps in-frame clones, though not all of them. The sample comprises fewer than 120,000 clones, 76% of which are singletons, and around 15% rests with the top ten. Material for sequencing was PBMCs. The receptors were gathered from a man younger than 45 in good health and CMV-seropositive.

This chain joins TRBV25-1 and TRBJ2-3; TRBD1 is a possible D gene (5 bases). V shed 2 bases and J shed 2 bases, with 11 bases lying between them. Germline lookup yields CDR1 MGHDK and CDR2 SYGVNS. The CDR3 runs to 15 residues. Here the CDR3 reads CASSEGALITDTQYF. Here the CDR3 DNA reads TGTGCCAGCAGTGAAGGGGCCCTGATCACAGATACGCAGTATTTT.

About this clone: Germline and junction disagree at one end, which may indicate a read error. The genes are TRBV11-2 and TRBJ2-1, with D possibly being TRBD2 (7 bases). The CDR3 length is 16 residues. Germline-derived CDR1 and CDR2 are SGHAT and FQNNGV. CDR3 sequence reads: CASSWGRGGFSNGQFF. The CDR3 DNA is TGTGCCAGCAGCTGGGGTAGGGGGGGTTTCTCCAATGGGCAGTTCTTC.

This clone has a handful of counts. V gene TRBV28 combines with J gene TRBJ1-2; 8 positions agree with TRBD1. The CDR3 covers 15 residues. CDR1 is MDHEN, CDR2 SYDVKM, per germline. The junction had 9 bases not matched to a gene; V was cut back by 5 bases and J by 4 bases. CDR3 amino acids: CASSPDRGPPYGYTF. The CDR3 bases are TGTGCCAGCAGTCCCGACAGGGGTCCCCCCTATGGCTACACCTTC.

This chain links TRBV7-2 with TRBJ2-7; 7 bases line up with TRBD1. Trimming removed 7 bases from V and 2 bases from J; junction bases left unmatched: 11. This CDR3 spans 15 amino acids. Germline V gene data show CDR1 as SGHTA and CDR2 as FQGNSA. The CDR3 DNA reads TGTGCCAGCATCCCGGGACAGAGGATCGCCTACGAGCAGTACTTC. Translated, it gives CASIPGQRIAYEQYF.

The CDR3 DNA reads TGTGCCAGCAGCGGTAGGGGTTTCGGGTCGGGGACAGAAGCTTTCTTT. This translates into CASSGRGFGSGTEAFF. The gene calls are TRBV7-2 and TRBJ1-1; D is perhaps TRBD1 (6 bases). This CDR3 is 16 amino acids long. V lost 5 bases and J lost 8, with 24 bases in between. Germline CDR1 and CDR2: SGHTA and FQGNSA.

This clone was recorded once. The J gene is TRBJ1-1, the V gene TRBV12-5; possibly TRBD1 for D (5 bases). The V gene lost 5 bases and the J gene lost 4 bases, with 11 bases spanning the gap. CDR3 length: 13 amino acids. Germline CDR1 and CDR2: LGHNT and FRNRAP. CDR3 protein: CASGLPGGTEAFF. The CDR3 nucleotides read TGTGCTAGTGGTCTGCCGGGGGGCACTGAAGCTTTCTTT. Combining the CDR3 with reference TRBV12-5 and TRBJ1-1 gives the whole variable domain DARVTQTPRHKVTEMGQEVTMRCQPILGHNTVFWYRQTMMQGLELLAYFRNRAPLDDSGMPKDRFSAEMPDATLATLKIQPSEPRDSAVYFCASGLPGGTEAFFGQGTRLTVV.

This chain connects TRBV7-3 to TRBJ2-3; no clear D gene. This CDR3 is built from 13 residues. From germline, CDR1 is SGHTA and CDR2 FQGTGA. V was pared by 6 bases and J by 2 bases, with 9 bases between. DNA for the CDR3: TGTGCCAGCAGTACTCATAACACAGATACGCAGTATTTT. Protein: CASSTHNTDTQYF.

The V gene is TRBV7-2, the J gene TRBJ1-1; D unclear. Germline V gene sequence: CDR1 SGHTA, CDR2 FQGNSA. The CDR3 is 13 amino acids. V gave up 5 bases and J gave up 2 bases, with 9 bases separating them. CDR3 DNA sequence: TGTGCCAGCAGCCCATACATAAACACTGAAGCTTTCTTT. Translated: CASSPYINTEAFF. The whole variable domain, remainder taken from reference TRBV7-2 and TRBJ1-1, is GAGVSQSPSNKVTEKGKDVELRCDPISGHTALYWYRQSLGQGLEFLIYFQGNSAPDKSGLPSDRFSAERTGGSVSTLTIQRTQQEDSAVYLCASSPYINTEAFFGQGTRLTVV.

The chain employs TRBV2 and TRBJ2-1, with 14 positions matching TRBD2. The CDR3 covers 14 residues. CDR1 and CDR2 (germline): SNHLY, FYNNEI. The J segment lost 9 bases and the V segment lost 7 bases, leaving 5 bases of the junction unmatched. The CDR3 region is CASIRLAGGPEQFF. The DNA of the CDR3 is TGTGCCAGCATTCGACTAGCGGGGGGGCCTGAGCAGTTCTTC.

The V and J genes are TRBV5-4 and TRBJ2-5, with TRBD2 as a possible D gene (5 bases). The CDR3 has 14 residues. Deletions cut 1 base from V and 5 bases from J, with 12 bases between. Per the germline V gene, CDR1 is SGHNT and CDR2 is YYREEE (reference sequence). The CDR3 is CASSLSLRGETQYF. CDR3 nucleotide sequence: TGTGCCAGCAGCTTGTCCCTGAGAGGGGAGACCCAGTACTTC.

As to this clone: At one boundary the junction diverges from the germline segment, which might be a read error. V gene TRBV30 combines with J gene TRBJ2-7; D is ambiguous. This CDR3 has 11 residues. The germline CDR1 and CDR2 sequences are GTSNPN and SVGIG (reference sequence). CDR3 amino acids: CAWSVSYERYF. The CDR3 region has the DNA TGTGCCTGGAGTGTATCCTACGAGCGGTACTTC.

V is TRBV5-4 and J is TRBJ2-5; 7 positions agree with TRBD2. CDR3 size: 15 residues. Germline lookup yields CDR1 SGHNT and CDR2 YYREEE (reference sequence). With V trimmed by 2 bases and J by 2 bases, 6 bases remained unmatched. CDR3 protein: CASSFPSGFQETQYF. CDR3 DNA sequence: TGTGCCAGCAGCTTTCCTAGCGGCTTTCAAGAGACCCAGTACTTC.

The chain is built from TRBV9 and TRBJ1-1; D gene ambiguous. V lost 4 bases and J lost 4, with 14 bases in between. This CDR3 is built from 14 residues. Germline V gives CDR1 SGDLS, CDR2 YYNGEE. The CDR3 DNA follows: TGTGCCAGCAGCCCCAGCAGCGGAGGCACTGAAGCTTTCTTT. It is translated as CASSPSSGGTEAFF.

This chain uses TRBV7-9 with TRBJ2-7; 9 bases line up with TRBD1. J was trimmed by 2 bases and V by 2 bases; bases with no gene match: 7. CDR1 and CDR2 from the germline V gene are SEHNR and FQNEAQ (reference sequence). There are 16 residues in the CDR3. In DNA form, the CDR3 reads TGTGCCAGCAGCTTACAGGGACAGGGATATACCTACGAGCAGTACTTC. It yields the protein CASSLQGQGYTYEQYF.

The chain has TRBV6-1 and TRBJ1-2; maybe TRBD1 (5 bases). Germline V gene data show CDR1 as MNHNS and CDR2 as SASEGT. Trimming pared 4 bases from V and 5 bases from J, leaving 8 bases between. This CDR3 is 12 amino acids long. The CDR3, as DNA: TGTGCCAGCAGTGCCGACAGATATGGCTACACCTTC. Residues: CASSADRYGYTF.